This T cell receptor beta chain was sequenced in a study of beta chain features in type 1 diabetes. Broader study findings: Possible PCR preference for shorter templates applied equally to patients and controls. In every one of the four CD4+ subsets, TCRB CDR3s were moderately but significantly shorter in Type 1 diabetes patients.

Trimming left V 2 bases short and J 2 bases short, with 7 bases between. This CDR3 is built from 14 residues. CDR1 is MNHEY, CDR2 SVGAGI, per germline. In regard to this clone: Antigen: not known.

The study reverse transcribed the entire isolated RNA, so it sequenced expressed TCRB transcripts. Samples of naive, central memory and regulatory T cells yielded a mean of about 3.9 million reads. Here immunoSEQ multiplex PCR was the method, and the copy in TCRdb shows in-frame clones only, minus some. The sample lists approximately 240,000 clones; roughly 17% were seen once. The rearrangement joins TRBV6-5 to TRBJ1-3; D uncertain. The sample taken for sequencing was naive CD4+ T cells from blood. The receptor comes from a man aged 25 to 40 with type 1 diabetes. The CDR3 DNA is TGTGCCAGCAGTTACGGGCAGACTGGAAACACCATATATTTT. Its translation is CASSYGQTGNTIYF.